This passage covers 3 T cell receptor beta chains from one sample sequenced in a study of blood T cell repertoires in COVID-19 (dated by TCRdb to the early 2020s). The library was obtained by the immunoSEQ multiplex PCR assay. As stored in TCRdb, this immuneACCESS dataset retains in-frame rearrangements with V and J assigned. A fraction of the clones does not appear; measured against another copy, unresolved V genes explain less than half of the discrepancy, and the remainder lacks a known reason. The sample table contains some 120,000 clones; only one count was recorded for about two thirds of them. Jointly, the top ten make up under 0.95% of the sample. The sequenced sample consisted of peripheral blood. The receptors were sampled from a human donor with acute or convalescent COVID-19. The donor label of this sample is uncertain.

This chain connects TRBV4-1 to TRBJ2-1, with 7 bases lining up with TRBD1. The trim removed 2 bases at V and 3 bases at J, leaving 4 bases unmatched. CDR1 MGHRA and CDR2 YSYEKL come from the germline V gene. The CDR3 is made up of 15 amino acids. CDR3 in DNA: TGCGCCAGCAGCCAACGACAGGGCCTCTACAATGAGCAGTTCTTC. This translates into CASSQRQGLYNEQFF.

This clone has only a few counts. The chain is built from TRBV6-1 and TRBJ2-1; 11 nucleotides agree with TRBD2. This CDR3 has 17 residues. Germline values: CDR1 MNHNS, CDR2 SASEGT. V lost 1 base to trimming and J lost 4 bases; unmatched junction nucleotides: 6. DNA of the CDR3: TGTGCCAGCAGTGAAGAGGTAGCGGGGGGGCCTTACAATGAGCAGTTCTTC. Encoded protein: CASSEEVAGGPYNEQFF.

The genes are TRBV4-2 and TRBJ2-4; a weak D match, TRBD2 (7 bases). V was shortened by 0 bases and J by 6 bases, with 9 bases between the two germline ends. Germline V CDR1 and CDR2: LGHNA, YNFKEQ. This CDR3 is 14 amino acids long. The CDR3 protein is CASSQDRGANIQYF. CDR3 nucleotides: TGTGCCAGCAGCCAAGATCGGGGGGCAAACATTCAGTACTTC.